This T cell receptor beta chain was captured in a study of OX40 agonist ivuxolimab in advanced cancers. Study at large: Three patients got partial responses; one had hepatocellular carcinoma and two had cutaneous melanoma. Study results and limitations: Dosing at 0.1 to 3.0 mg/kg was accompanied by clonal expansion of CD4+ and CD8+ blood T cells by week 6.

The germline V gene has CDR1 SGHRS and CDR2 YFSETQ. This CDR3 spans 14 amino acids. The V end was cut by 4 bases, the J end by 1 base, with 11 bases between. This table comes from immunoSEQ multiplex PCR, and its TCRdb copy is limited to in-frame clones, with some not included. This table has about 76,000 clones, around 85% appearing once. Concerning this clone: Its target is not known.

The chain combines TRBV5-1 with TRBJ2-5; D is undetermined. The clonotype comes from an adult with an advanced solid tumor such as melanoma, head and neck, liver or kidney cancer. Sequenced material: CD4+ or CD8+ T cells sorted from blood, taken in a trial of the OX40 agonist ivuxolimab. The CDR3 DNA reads TGCGCCAGCAGCCTAGGACGGTTCCAAGAGACCCAGTACTTC. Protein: CASSLGRFQETQYF.